This is a list of T cell receptor beta chains from one sample in a study of lymphopenia after photon versus proton radiotherapy. Profiling relied on immunoSEQ multiplex PCR, and the TCRdb table lists in-frame clones only, not all of them. The sample shows tens of thousands of clones, 70% to 90% of them seen only once. This sample comprised peripheral blood, obtained from a patient treated with proton-based radiotherapy. Source of these receptors: a woman in her 70s with pancreatic cancer. Some clones in this sample may be carry-over from other donors' samples. CDR3s include the opening cysteine and the closing phenylalanine or tryptophan. The order of the fields is clone size, J gene, V gene, D gene, CDR3 DNA, CDR3 protein. A D gene is named only where the DNA matches it firmly. The size entry is marked missing in some rows and otherwise reads once, few, many or a size class.

. TRBJ2-6 TRBV27 TRBD1 TGTGCCAGCAGTTTGGCGGCCCCGGGACAGTTCTTCTCTGGGGCCAACGTCCTGACTTTC CASSLAAPGQFFSGANVLTF
. TRBJ2-2 TRBV6-6 . TGTGCCAGCAGGCCCACCCTCCCCGGGGAGCTGTTTTTT CASRPTLPGELFF
. TRBJ2-3 TRBV6-1 TRBD1 TGTGCCAGCAGTGAGGCCAGAGGACAGGGACAGTATTTT CASSEARGQGQYF
. TRBJ2-4 TRBV6-7 . TGTGCCAGCAGTTACTCACGACTCGCCTCAAACATTCAGTACTTC CASSYSRLASNIQYF
. TRBJ2-7 TRBV27 . TGTGCCAGCAGTCCACCAGGGAACGAGCAGTACTTC CASSPPGNEQYF
. TRBJ2-3 TRBV29-1 . TGCAGCGTTGGGGCCCCCGGCACAGATACGCAGTATTTT CSVGAPGTDTQYF
. TRBJ2-5 TRBV6-1 . TGTGCCAGCAGTGTTCAGCAAGAGACCCAGTACTTC CASSVQQETQYF
. TRBJ2-2 TRBV5-6 TRBD2 TGTGCCAGCAGCTCGACTAGCGGGAGGGCCGTCTCCGGGGAGCTGTTTTTT CASSSTSGRAVSGELFF
. TRBJ2-1 TRBV10-3 TRBD2 TGTGCCATCAGTGAGGGTTCTAGCGGGAGGTCCTCCTACAATGAGCAGTTCTTC CAISEGSSGRSSYNEQFF
. TRBJ1-1 TRBV10-3 TRBD1 TGTGCCATCAGTGAGTCGACAGGGGGCGCAGGCAACACTGAAGCTTTCTTT CAISESTGGAGNTEAFF
. TRBJ2-7 TRBV7-2 TRBD2 TGTGCCAGCAGCCAAGGACTAGCGGGAGACGTGCAGTACTTC CASSQGLAGDVQYF
. TRBJ2-7 TRBV4-1 TRBD2 TGCGCCAGCAGCCAAAATTATGGGACTAGCGGATACTACGAGCAGTACTTC CASSQNYGTSGYYEQYF
. TRBJ2-2 TRBV7-2 TRBD2 TGTGCCAGCAGCTCGTTCTCGGCGGGAGGAACCGGGGAGCTGTTTTTT CASSSFSAGGTGELFF
. TRBJ2-1 TRBV7-2 . TGTGCCAGCAGCTTAGATTACAATGAGCAGTTCTTC CASSLDYNEQFF
. TRBJ2-7 TRBV29-1 TRBD1 TGCAGCGTTGAAGGTACAGGGGGTTCAGCCTACGAGCAGTACTTC CSVEGTGGSAYEQYF
. TRBJ2-7 TRBV18 TRBD1 TGTGCCAGCTCACCAATGAGGGGGCCTACTACCCACTACGAGCAGTACTTC CASSPMRGPTTHYEQYF
. TRBJ2-7 TRBV7-8 TRBD1 TGTGCCAGCAGCGTTGGGACAGGGGGCCAGTACGAGCAGTACTTC CASSVGTGGQYEQYF
few TRBJ1-5 TRBV7-9 . TGTGCCAGCAGCTTAGCGGGCAGTGAAGAGCCCCAGCATTTT CASSLAGSEEPQHF
. TRBJ2-5 TRBV5-4 TRBD1 TGTGCCAGCAGCTCCTGGACAGGGGATCAAGAGACCCAGTACTTC CASSSWTGDQETQYF
. TRBJ2-7 TRBV7-2 TRBD2 TGTGCCAGCAGCTCACCCCAAGCGGGAGTCTACGAGCAGTACTTC CASSSPQAGVYEQYF